Below, 7 T cell receptor beta chains from the same sample are listed, as sequenced in a study of blood T cells in healthy people across ages. A sample-barcoded 5' primer and a J-beta primer mix were used in a second PCR of roughly 7 to 11 cycles. MiXCR, run by TCRdb on the 5' RACE reads, gives a single entry per CDR3 protein. Altogether some 880,000 distinct CDR3 sequences are present, 30% to 45% being singletons, with the ten largest covering 10% to 15%. The sample taken for sequencing was blood. The receptors were gathered from a man aged 18 to 35 in good health.

The chain carries TRBV16 and TRBJ1-1; D call uncertain. This CDR3 spans 14 amino acids. Germline CDR1 and CDR2: KGHSY and FQNENV. The ends were cut back, 5 bases at V and 1 base at J, with 11 bases in the middle. The CDR3 DNA reads as TGTGCCAGCAGCGAAATTATCGGGAACACTGAAGCTTTCTTT. Its translation: CASSEIIGNTEAFF.

Of note for this clonotype: A much larger clone sits a single nucleotide away, making a read error possible. The rearrangement uses TRBV9 and TRBJ2-7; D call uncertain. V was trimmed by 3 bases and J by 5 bases, leaving 15 bases between them. There are 14 residues in the CDR3. CDR1 SGDLS and CDR2 YYNGEE come from the germline V gene. CDR3 amino acids: CASSAASRDDEQYF. In DNA, the CDR3 is TGTGCCAGCAGCGCTGCCAGCAGAGACGACGAGCAGTACTTC.

This clonotype came up many times. The CDR3 is CASSFHGQGTDTQYF. CDR3 sequence (DNA): TGCGCCAGCAGCTTCCACGGACAGGGGACAGATACGCAGTATTTT. The chain recombines TRBV5-1 with TRBJ2-3; 9 bases align to TRBD1. The germline V gene has CDR1 SGHRS and CDR2 YFSETQ. The CDR3 runs to 15 residues. V trimming: 2 bases; J trimming: 3 bases; junction bases outside the gene matches: 4.

This clonotype was recorded many times. This CDR3 is CASSQDAGYPETQYF. For the CDR3, the DNA is TGCGCCAGCAGCCAAGATGCAGGGTATCCAGAGACCCAGTACTTC. This chain connects TRBV4-1 to TRBJ2-5; D might be TRBD1 (5 bases). Between the trimmed V and J ends, which lost 0 bases and 4 bases, there was a span of 12 bases. The CDR3 spans 15 residues. Germline lookup yields CDR1 MGHRA and CDR2 YSYEKL.

This clonotype has at least ten counts. The chain employs TRBV29-1 and TRBJ2-3, with D unresolved. This CDR3 has 14 residues. V was pared by 6 bases and J by 0 bases, with 13 bases between. The V gene's germline CDR1 is SQVTM and CDR2 ANQGSEA. In nucleotides, the CDR3 is TGCAGCGTAGCCGGGCCCTCAAGCACAGATACGCAGTATTTT. Residues: CSVAGPSSTDTQYF.

This clonotype was recorded at least ten times. The V call is TRBV10-3, the J call TRBJ1-1, with D possibly being TRBD1 (5 bases). Germline values: CDR1 ENHRY, CDR2 SYGVKD. The length of the CDR3 is 12 residues. Trimming stripped 3 bases from V and 3 bases from J, with 5 bases between. The DNA of the CDR3 is TGTGCCATCAGTGAACAGGACACTGAAGCTTTCTTT. Its protein is CAISEQDTEAFF.

This clonotype was found a few times. The chain employs TRBV2 and TRBJ2-5, with TRBD2 matching over 9 bases. Trimming took 10 bases from V and 0 from J; bases not matched to a gene: 6. From germline, CDR1 is SNHLY and CDR2 FYNNEI. CDR3 size: 14 residues. The CDR3 DNA sequence: TGTGCCACCAGACTAGCGGACTACCAAGAGACCCAGTACTTC. Amino acids: CATRLADYQETQYF.